This T cell receptor beta chain was recovered during a study of blood T cell repertoires in COVID-19. Across the study: There were acute and convalescent COVID-19 samples, and they came from the United States, Italy and Spain.

As originally analysed: Researchers report that nucleated cell counts were estimated from reference gene primer amplification. Assay used: immunoSEQ multiplex PCR; TCRdb lists only in-frame clones, some missing. The V and J calls and clone size come from that table; D and trimming were worked out from the DNA. Of more than 200,000 clones listed, under 90% are singletons. Germline values: CDR1 LNHNV, CDR2 YYDKDF (reference sequence). With V trimmed by 2 bases and J by 4 bases, 11 bases remained unmatched. The CDR3 totals 17 residues. This chain connects TRBV15 to TRBJ2-3, with 8 nucleotides matching TRBD2. Sequenced input: peripheral blood. This sequence was found in a woman aged 40 to 50 with active or convalescent COVID-19. The CDR3 sequence is CATSRPLTSGIADTQYF. The DNA for the CDR3 is TGTGCCACCAGCAGACCGCTCACTAGCGGTATAGCAGATACGCAGTATTTT.